This is a list of T cell receptor beta chains from one sample in a study of blood T cell repertoires in COVID-19. Only in-frame clones appear in the TCRdb table, and some are missing; sequencing was by immunoSEQ multiplex PCR. The sample contains about 400,000 clones, approximately 88% of which appear only once. The sample comprised PBMCs or T cells enriched from blood (not recorded which). All receptors come from a woman in her 40s with acute COVID-19. The CDR3 runs from the conserved cysteine through the conserved F or W.

V gene	J gene	CDR3 protein
TRBV11-3	TRBJ2-1	CASSLVRGYEQFF
TRBV11-3	TRBJ1-1	CASSLGLNAEAFF
TRBV5-1	TRBJ1-1	CASSPEGTGPTEAFF
TRBV7-9	TRBJ2-2	CASSSRTGAPGELFF
TRBV2	TRBJ1-5	CASRRQGASREPQHF
TRBV19	TRBJ1-6	CASSTSRSSYNSPLHF
TRBV5-4	TRBJ2-3	CASRPGTGFTDTQYF
TRBV19	TRBJ2-2	CASSILWLAENTGELFF
TRBV5-1	TRBJ2-5	CASSLVYQASGMGQETQYF
TRBV7-8	TRBJ1-3	CASTPSAGVSGNTIYF
TRBV19	TRBJ1-1	CASSSGMMNTEAFF
TRBV7-9	TRBJ1-3	CASSFREEVNTIYF
TRBV2	TRBJ1-5	CASSPGGELDQPQHF
TRBV27	TRBJ1-1	CASSLRTGYTEAFF
TRBV2	TRBJ1-2	CASSDSGSINYGYTF
TRBV20-1	TRBJ1-2	CSASRRDRGPGGYTF
TRBV15	TRBJ2-5	CATSRDGQETQYF
TRBV2	TRBJ2-3	CASSEAQAHSTDTQYF
TRBV2	TRBJ2-1	CASTGQASYNEQFF
TRBV7-2	TRBJ1-3	CASSPLPYRSSSGNTIYF
TRBV18	TRBJ1-4	CASSPVDRGNEKLFF
TRBV19	TRBJ2-6	CASSPHRGGANVLTF
TRBV28	TRBJ1-1	CASHFRDSRFEAFF
TRBV27	TRBJ1-1	CASSSGTGQAEAFF
TRBV5-4	TRBJ2-5	CASSLPGLARETQYF
TRBV19	TRBJ1-6	CASTARILNSPLHF
TRBV19	TRBJ1-1	CASSIPAMNTEAFF
TRBV5-4	TRBJ2-5	CASSVQGIGETQYF
TRBV30	TRBJ1-3	CAWAGQFSGNTIYF
TRBV5-5	TRBJ1-2	CASSFARAYEVDGYTF
TRBV11-2	TRBJ2-7	CASSLRTGYEQYF
TRBV5-1	TRBJ1-1	CASSLESGNTEAFF
TRBV6-1	TRBJ1-2	CASRPSHLDYGYTF
TRBV4-2	TRBJ2-4	CASSQEGGGAPNIQYF
TRBV19	TRBJ1-2	CASSTSGTAPAYGYTF
TRBV18	TRBJ1-4	CASSQYRETNEKLFF
TRBV19	TRBJ2-3	CASSVSGGRVDTQYF
TRBV27	TRBJ2-7	CASSLGSGGYEQYF
TRBV5-1	TRBJ1-1	CASSLDQGSNTEAFF
TRBV5-1	TRBJ1-1	CASSLVAGGGAEAFF